This T cell receptor (beta chain) was recorded in a study of T cell clonality in common variable immunodeficiency. Trimming left V 6 bases short and J 2 bases short, with 11 bases between. Germline assignment: CDR1 SGHVS and CDR2 FQNEAQ. CDR3 length: 14 residues. Assay: immunoSEQ multiplex PCR; the TCRdb copy retains only in-frame clones and omits some. Observed in the sample are around 30,000 clones, none of them singletons. In this sample, this clone turned up a few times. Its antigen is not known. The CDR3 is cut off 3 residues early in the read; its end comes from the germline J gene. Broader study findings: In common variable immunodeficiency, TCR beta chains reportedly carried fewer deletions and N-nucleotide insertions.

Blood came from CVID subjects not ill and not taking immunomodulatory or immunosuppressive medication. The receptor comes from a human donor with common variable immunodeficiency. The sequenced sample was peripheral blood mononuclear cells. The V gene is TRBV7-8, the J gene TRBJ1-5; D perhaps matches TRBD1 (5 bases). CDR3 DNA (partial): TGTGCCAGCAGTGGGGGGTTAGGCAATCAGCCC. Amino acid sequence: CASSGGLGNQP. The full CDR3 protein is CASSGGLGNQPQHF.